Listed below are T cell receptor beta chains from one sample, sequenced in a study of human T cells and chemical hapten exposure. TCRdb independently ran MiXCR on the RACE reads; one entry per CDR3 protein. The data show under 200,000 distinct CDR3 sequences, with about 14% seen just once and around 1.7% held by the top ten. The sequences come from whole blood, collected in connection with sensitization to the hapten diphenylcyclopropenone (DPC). The receptor source for this set is a woman aged 30 to 39 with alopecia areata. Some clones in this sample may be carry-over from other donors' samples. The CDR3 runs from the conserved cysteine through the conserved F or W. The order of the fields is V gene, clone size, J gene, CDR3 length, D gene, CDR3 protein, CDR3 DNA. A D gene is named only where the DNA matches it firmly. Clone sizes are given selectively: once, few, many, or a class where the clone is expanded.

>TRBV27|-|TRBJ2-1|17|TRBD2
CASTHLRGRASYNEQFF
TGTGCCAGCACTCATCTCCGCGGGAGGGCGAGCTACAATGAGCAGTTCTTC
>TRBV28|-|TRBJ2-7|15|TRBD1
CASSFRAGGYYEQYF
TGTGCCAGCAGTTTTCGAGCAGGGGGATACTACGAGCAGTACTTC
>TRBV6-2/TRBV6-3|few|TRBJ1-5|15|-
CASSPRILSNQPQHF
TGTGCCAGCAGTCCGAGAATCCTTAGCAATCAGCCCCAGCATTTT
>TRBV6-5|few|TRBJ2-3|13|-
CASAGVSTDTQYF
TGTGCCTCGGCTGGGGTCAGCACAGATACGCAGTATTTT
>TRBV6-5|-|TRBJ1-3|15|TRBD1
CASRDRGARGNTIYF
TGTGCCAGCAGGGACAGGGGAGCGAGGGGAAACACCATATATTTT
>TRBV29-1|-|TRBJ1-3|13|-
CSVELFFGNTIYF
TGCAGCGTTGAATTGTTCTTTGGAAACACCATATATTTT
>TRBV15|-|TRBJ1-5|13|-
CATSRTSVPPQHF
TGTGCCACCAGCAGAACCTCCGTCCCGCCCCAGCATTTT
>TRBV2|many|TRBJ2-2|15|-
CASFRGPPNTGELFF
TGTGCCAGCTTTCGAGGGCCTCCGAACACCGGGGAGCTGTTTTTT
>TRBV7-9|many|TRBJ2-3|15|-
CASRLGGQPPDTQYF
TGTGCCAGCAGACTGGGGGGTCAGCCCCCAGATACGCAGTATTTT
>TRBV11-2|-|TRBJ1-6|16|-
CASSLDPAGLGSPLHF
TGTGCCAGCAGCTTAGATCCGGCCGGTCTGGGTTCACCCCTCCACTTT
>TRBV4-3|-|TRBJ2-2|15|TRBD1
CASSWDRVHTGELFF
TGCGCCAGCAGCTGGGACAGGGTCCACACCGGGGAGCTGTTTTTT
>TRBV28|-|TRBJ2-7|12|-
CASSSQGWEQYF
TGTGCCAGCAGTTCACAGGGTTGGGAGCAGTACTTC
>TRBV18|-|TRBJ2-7|14|-
CASSPTSLAHEQYF
TGTGCCAGCTCACCGACATCTCTCGCCCACGAGCAGTACTTC
>TRBV4-1|-|TRBJ1-5|16|-
CACSLNAGGSNQPQHF
TGCGCCTGCAGCCTGAACGCCGGCGGTAGCAATCAGCCCCAGCATTTT
>TRBV7-6|few|TRBJ2-3|14|-
CASSPGWARDTQYF
TGTGCCAGCAGCCCAGGGTGGGCTAGGGATACGCAGTATTTT
>TRBV11-3|few|TRBJ2-7|15|TRBD2
CASSVGLAGDYEQYF
TGTGCCAGCAGCGTAGGACTAGCGGGGGACTACGAGCAGTACTTC
>TRBV7-2|-|TRBJ1-5|13|-
CASSLANNQPQHF
TGTGCCAGCAGCTTAGCGAATAATCAGCCCCAGCATTTT
>TRBV4-3|many|TRBJ2-3|17|-
CASSQEPGLARPDTQYF
TGCGCCAGCAGCCAAGAACCCGGGCTCGCTCGCCCAGATACGCAGTATTTT
>TRBV15|-|TRBJ2-7|14|-
CATSRAQGTYEQYF
TGTGCCACCAGCAGAGCGCAGGGGACCTACGAGCAGTACTTC
>TRBV5-1|-|TRBJ1-2|14|TRBD1
CASSLVQGSYGYTF
TGCGCCAGCAGCCTAGTACAGGGGTCATATGGCTACACCTTC
>TRBV6-5|many|TRBJ1-6|13|-
CASSTGMGSPLHF
TGTGCCAGCAGTACAGGGATGGGTTCACCCCTCCACTTT
>TRBV4-3|-|TRBJ2-1|14|-
CASSQINQDNEQFF
TGCGCCAGCAGCCAGATAAACCAGGACAATGAGCAGTTCTTC
>TRBV6-1|many|TRBJ2-1|17|TRBD1
CASSESLSTGGGDEQFF
TGTGCCAGCAGTGAAAGTCTCAGCACAGGGGGTGGCGATGAGCAGTTCTTC
>TRBV29-1|-|TRBJ1-2|14|-
CSVGGPALNYGYTF
TGCAGCGTTGGGGGCCCGGCACTTAACTATGGCTACACCTTC
>TRBV27|few|TRBJ1-5|17|TRBD1
CASSPGQGAYSNQPQHF
TGTGCCAGCAGTCCGGGACAGGGCGCCTATAGCAATCAGCCCCAGCATTTT
>TRBV30|many|TRBJ1-2|15|-
CAWSVTLVSNYGYTF
TGTGCCTGGAGTGTAACGCTCGTGTCCAACTATGGCTACACCTTC
>TRBV5-1|few|TRBJ2-3|15|TRBD1
CASSLRQGAADTQYF
TGCGCCAGCAGCCTTAGACAGGGGGCAGCAGATACGCAGTATTTT
>TRBV4-1|few|TRBJ1-6|18|-
CASSQVEGASSYNSPLHF
TGCGCCAGCAGCCAAGTGGAAGGGGCGAGCTCCTATAATTCACCCCTCCACTTT
>TRBV6-5|many|TRBJ2-1|15|-
CASSYGVGRENEQFF
TGTGCCAGCAGTTACGGGGTGGGGAGAGAAAATGAGCAGTTCTTC
>TRBV7-2|few|TRBJ2-3|13|-
CASARGAQDTQYF
TGTGCCAGCGCCCGGGGGGCTCAGGATACGCAGTATTTT
>TRBV29-1|-|TRBJ2-7|13|-
CSVVGGSGYEQYF
TGCAGCGTTGTTGGAGGGAGTGGGTACGAGCAGTACTTC
>TRBV5-1|-|TRBJ2-5|15|TRBD1
CASSLGQGWQETQYF
TGCGCCAGCAGCTTGGGACAGGGTTGGCAAGAGACCCAGTACTTC
>TRBV12-3/TRBV12-4|few|TRBJ1-6|14|-
CASRPLRDGSPLHF
TGTGCCAGCAGACCCCTCAGGGATGGTTCACCCCTCCACTTT
>TRBV7-3|few|TRBJ2-3|14|-
CASSLRRGTDTQYF
TGTGCCAGCAGCTTAAGAAGAGGCACAGATACGCAGTATTTT
>TRBV2|-|TRBJ2-1|15|TRBD2
CAIVLASGSYNEQFF
TGTGCCATCGTGCTGGCGAGCGGGAGTTACAATGAGCAGTTCTTC
>TRBV11-3|few|TRBJ2-1|17|-
CASSFFVRGSSYNEQFF
TGTGCCAGCAGCTTTTTCGTGAGGGGGAGCTCCTACAATGAGCAGTTCTTC
>TRBV12-3/TRBV12-4|-|TRBJ2-1|14|TRBD2
CASSVAGGLNEQFF
TGTGCCAGCAGCGTAGCGGGGGGTCTAAATGAGCAGTTCTTC
>TRBV29-1|few|TRBJ1-1|12|-
CSVTQARAEAFF
TGCAGCGTGACCCAGGCGAGGGCTGAAGCTTTCTTT